A selection of T cell receptor beta chains follows, all from one sample in a study of blood T cell repertoires in COVID-19. Repertoires were generated with immunoSEQ multiplex PCR, while TCRdb's copy carries only in-frame clones and drops some. The repertoire holds 200,000 to 300,000 clones, with about 79% as singletons. Sequenced input: peripheral blood. The receptors derive from a woman of 80 years or more with acute or convalescent COVID-19. Both conserved end residues are part of each CDR3. Fields, in order: J gene, clone size, V gene, D gene, CDR3 protein, CDR3 DNA. The D gene is left open where the match is weak. Expanded clones are given a class, and other clones once, few, many or no size at all.

TRBJ1-6 | . | TRBV3-1/TRBV3-2 | TRBD1 | CASSQDIGTGVNSPLHF | TGTGCCAGCAGCCAAGATATTGGGACAGGGGTAAATTCACCCCTCCACTTT
TRBJ2-1 | . | TRBV5-4 | . | CASSFTGKNRNEQFF | TGTGCCAGCAGCTTCACAGGTAAAAATCGCAATGAGCAGTTCTTC
TRBJ2-5 | . | TRBV5-4 | . | CASSLGGLQETQYF | TGTGCCAGCAGCCTAGGGGGACTACAAGAGACCCAGTACTTC
TRBJ1-1 | . | TRBV12-5 | . | CASGLVIGQKIEAFF | TGTGCTAGTGGTTTGGTAATAGGACAAAAAATTGAAGCTTTCTTT
TRBJ2-6 | . | TRBV7-6 | . | CASSPDLTGNSGANVLTF | TGTGCCAGCAGCCCCGATCTCACAGGAAACTCTGGGGCCAACGTCCTGACTTTC
TRBJ1-5 | few | TRBV6-6 | . | CASGHRDQPQHF | TGTGCCAGCGGCCACAGGGATCAGCCCCAGCATTTT
TRBJ2-7 | . | TRBV5-4 | TRBD2 | CASSSAGGFSYEQYF | TGTGCCAGCAGCTCAGCGGGGGGCTTCTCCTACGAGCAGTACTTC
TRBJ1-4 | . | TRBV12-3/TRBV12-4 | TRBD1 | CASRQGNEKLFF | TGTGCCAGCAGACAGGGGAATGAAAAACTGTTTTTT
TRBJ1-1 | . | TRBV3-1/TRBV3-2 | . | CASSQSLRGNAFF | TGTGCCAGCAGCCAAAGTTTACGGGGAAACGCTTTCTTT
TRBJ2-3 | . | TRBV5-5 | . | CASSFRDSDTQYF | TGTGCCAGCAGCTTCAGGGATTCAGATACGCAGTATTTT
TRBJ2-7 | . | TRBV5-4 | . | CASSLRGYEQYF | TGTGCCAGCAGCTTGCGGGGGTACGAGCAGTACTTC
TRBJ1-1 | . | TRBV28 | TRBD1 | CASSRTGGNTEAFF | TGTGCCAGCAGTCGGACAGGGGGGAACACTGAAGCTTTCTTT
TRBJ1-2 | . | TRBV19 | . | CATKGATNYGYTF | TGTGCCACAAAGGGAGCTACTAACTATGGCTACACCTTC
TRBJ2-1 | . | TRBV6-5 | . | CASTEGNEQFF | TGTGCCAGCACCGAGGGCAATGAGCAGTTCTTC
TRBJ2-2 | . | TRBV15 | TRBD1 | CATSSRGPGELFF | TGTGCCACCAGCAGCAGGGGGCCCGGGGAGCTGTTTTTT
TRBJ1-1 | . | TRBV5-4 | . | CASSPTTENTEAFF | TGTGCCAGCAGCCCAACAACAGAGAACACTGAAGCTTTCTTT
TRBJ2-2 | . | TRBV7-9 | TRBD1 | CAIRTGTNTGELFF | TGTGCCATCCGGACAGGGACGAACACCGGGGAGCTGTTTTTT
TRBJ1-1 | . | TRBV7-3 | . | CASSLYRVDTEAFF | TGTGCCAGCAGCTTATACCGGGTGGACACTGAAGCTTTCTTT
TRBJ2-3 | . | TRBV28 | TRBD1 | CASSLSGQAITDTQYF | TGTGCCAGCAGTTTATCCGGACAGGCAATCACAGATACGCAGTATTTT
TRBJ2-2 | . | TRBV2 | . | CASSEARGGELFF | TGTGCCAGCAGTGAAGCGCGCGGCGGGGAGCTGTTTTTT
TRBJ2-1 | . | TRBV3-1/TRBV3-2 | . | CASSPRPGSSYNEQFF | TGTGCCAGCAGCCCCCGCCCGGGTTCTTCCTACAATGAGCAGTTCTTC
TRBJ1-1 | many | TRBV3-1/TRBV3-2 | . | CASSLNRRTEAFF | TGTGCCAGCAGCCTCAATCGCCGGACTGAAGCTTTCTTT
TRBJ1-1 | . | TRBV28 | TRBD1 | CASTLDRAWTEAFF | TGTGCCAGCACCCTGGACAGGGCGTGGACTGAAGCTTTCTTT
TRBJ1-5 | . | TRBV10-3 | . | CAISEYQRGIQPQHF | TGTGCCATCAGTGAATACCAAAGGGGTATACAGCCCCAGCATTTT
TRBJ1-1 | once | TRBV19 | . | CASSIGGTGRVTEAFF | TGTGCCAGTAGTATCGGGGGTACAGGGAGGGTCACTGAAGCTTTCTTT
TRBJ1-1 | once | TRBV30 | . | CAWSRDPLGDTEAFF | TGTGCCTGGAGCAGAGACCCCCTCGGGGACACTGAAGCTTTCTTT
TRBJ1-2 | few | TRBV11-2 | . | CASSLTRDLKGYTF | TGTGCCAGCAGCTTGACCCGGGATTTGAAGGGCTACACCTTC
TRBJ2-3 | once | TRBV27 | . | CASGVASTDTQYF | TGTGCCAGCGGAGTGGCTAGCACAGATACGCAGTATTTT
TRBJ1-1 | . | TRBV2 | . | CASSVGRTEAFF | TGTGCCAGCAGTGTTGGGCGCACTGAAGCTTTCTTT
TRBJ1-5 | once | TRBV12-3/TRBV12-4 | . | CASRASNQPQHF | TGTGCCAGCAGAGCGAGCAATCAGCCCCAGCATTTT
TRBJ1-5 | . | TRBV9 | . | CASSVVSCPGRIWAQHF | TGTGCCAGCAGCGTAGTTTCTTGTCCAGGGAGGATTTGGGCCCAGCATTTT
TRBJ1-1 | once | TRBV20-1 | TRBD1 | CSARGQGARNTEAFF | TGCAGTGCTCGTGGACAGGGGGCTAGGAACACTGAAGCTTTCTTT
TRBJ1-2 | . | TRBV5-1 | . | CASSVDSGGYTF | TGCGCCAGCAGCGTGGACAGTGGAGGCTACACCTTC
TRBJ2-2 | . | TRBV15 | TRBD2 | CATSRELPPGGRRGTMTGELFF | TGTGCCACCAGCAGAGAGTTACCGCCGGGGGGACGACGAGGGACCATGACCGGGGAGCTGTTTTTT
TRBJ1-2 | . | TRBV29-1 | . | CSVVRRVDGYTF | TGCAGCGTTGTTCGCAGGGTGGATGGCTACACCTTC
TRBJ2-7 | . | TRBV7-9 | TRBD1 | CASSTNRQGDYEQYF | TGTGCCAGCAGCACTAACCGACAGGGGGACTACGAGCAGTACTTC
TRBJ1-4 | . | TRBV5-1 | . | CASSFRDGGEKLFF | TGCGCCAGCAGCTTCCGGGACGGGGGTGAAAAACTGTTTTTT
TRBJ2-3 | once | TRBV7-3 | TRBD1 | CASSPRQGATDTQYF | TGTGCCAGCAGCCCCAGACAGGGAGCGACAGATACGCAGTATTTT
TRBJ1-1 | . | TRBV18 | . | CASSTGVNTEAFF | TGTGCCAGCTCGACAGGAGTGAACACTGAAGCTTTCTTT
TRBJ2-5 | . | TRBV2 | TRBD2 | CASSGLAGGQETQYF | TGTGCCAGCAGCGGACTAGCGGGAGGCCAAGAGACCCAGTACTTC
TRBJ1-2 | . | TRBV7-9 | TRBD1 | CASSAQGNYGYTF | TGTGCCAGCAGCGCACAGGGGAACTATGGCTACACCTTC
TRBJ2-5 | . | TRBV6-5 | TRBD1 | CASRRDRQETQYF | TGTGCCAGCAGGAGGGACAGACAAGAGACCCAGTACTTC